This T cell receptor beta chain was recovered during a study of T-cell reconstitution after alpha-beta-depleted transplantation in children (dated by TCRdb to 2016 to 2018). Regarding the complete study: T-cell immune reconstitution after TCRalphabeta/CD19-depleted allogeneic hematopoietic cell transplantation in children was quantitatively tracked in the study by means of TCR repertoire profiling.

This clonotype was counted at least ten times. Its specific antigen is unknown. Base qualities were left out, and no much larger clone turns up one base away. Trimming takes 4 bases from V and 1 base from J, and the germline ends sit 13 bases apart. Based on the germline V gene, the CDR1 and CDR2 sequences are LGHNA and YSLEER. The CDR3 runs 15 residues from the cysteine to the phenylalanine. Only the CDR3 region is kept as DNA, spanning 45 bases read in frame from base 1. The library was obtained by PCR. The listed sequencing device is Illumina HiSeq 2500. TCR libraries were prepared with molecular barcoding, using unique molecular identifiers to normalize TCRbeta repertoire quantification. TCRdb's own reprocessing of the public reads used fastp at Q25 and MiXCR and kept productive beta chains. CDR3 protein sequences are deduplicated, and each keeps its most common genes and DNA. For this sample the table gives roughly 15,000 distinct CDR3 sequences, of which approximately 5.3% were detected only once. The ten biggest clones cover around 6.9% of the sample.

Beyond this particular receptor, the publication reports: About two months after transplant, the apparently early recovery of alphabetaT-cell counts reportedly depended on just several hundred clones that had expanded rapidly and came from non-depleted graft cells. Hyperexpanded clone frequencies declined over subsequent months; after one year, T-cell counts and TCRbeta diversity were mostly attributed to newly produced T cells. The high TCRbeta diversity at day 60 in some patients was ascribed to recipient T cells and intrathymic progenitors that had survived conditioning.

The sample's treatment or condition label is to be understood as: allogeneic hematopoietic cell transplantation with graft depleted of TCRalphabeta T cells and CD19 B cells. Transplant recipients were children who received TCRalphabeta/CD19-depleted allogeneic hematopoietic cell grafts. The source is a boy under 18 with acute lymphoblastic leukemia, due to receive a stem cell transplant. The rearranged segments are TRBV4-3 and TRBJ1-1; D gene: possibly TRBD1, on 5 matching bases. The source material was PBMCs, sampled before TCRalphabeta/CD19-depleted stem cell transplant. The CDR3 has the sequence CASSPPGSPNTEAFF. The nucleotide sequence reads as follows: TGCGCCAGCAGCCCACCAGGGAGTCCGAACACTGAAGCTTTCTTT.